The entry below describes one T cell receptor beta chain. Per germline, CDR1 SEHNR and CDR2 FQNEAQ (reference sequence). The length of the CDR3 is 16 residues. The V and J ends lost 2 bases and 2 bases, in that order; junction bases with no gene match: 4. The assay was immunoSEQ multiplex PCR, and TCRdb's table has in-frame clones only and misses some. The data hold roughly 46,000 clones, with around 85% observed a single time. As for time point: peripheral blood 6 weeks after treatment start. This specimen comes from a study of PD-L1 blockade in urothelial cancer. This clonotype originated in a man aged 50-60 years with urothelial cancer. This chain uses TRBV7-9 with TRBJ1-4; 8 bases are a match to TRBD1. The sample here was PBMCs, taken around atezolizumab (anti-PD-L1) treatment. CDR3 in amino acids: CASSLSGGATNEKLFF. DNA of the CDR3: TGTGCCAGCAGCTTATCAGGGGGCGCGACTAATGAAAAACTGTTTTTT.